One sample yielded the 5 T cell receptor beta chains listed below, sequenced in a study of response to subunit inactivated influenza vaccine (dated by TCRdb to about 2018). Preparation of the library involved RT-PCR. Reads for this sample came from an Illumina HiSeq 2500. TCRdb cleaned the public reads at Q25 with fastp, built clones with MiXCR and kept in-frame beta chains. Each record represents a unique CDR3 protein, reported with the most common genes and DNA among its rows. The sample table records about 170,000 distinct CDR3 sequences; roughly 12% of these occur just once. Together, the top ten hold approximately 30% of the sample. The same sample was also used in a study of T cells expressing NK-cell markers. As the second study states: 5'RACE template switching, by which a universal primer site and unique molecular identifiers were added, was used to make TCR beta cDNA libraries.

The specimen was CD8+ T cells sorted from PBMCs, collected approximately 12 days after vaccination. These receptors were collected from a man aged 45-60 years who received an inactivated influenza vaccine. Donor details come from another sample of the same person, matched by shared clones.

This sequence joins TRBV12-3 or TRBV12-4 and TRBJ2-6; D ambiguous. The CDR3 totals 18 residues. V lost 1 base to trimming and J lost 0 bases, with 13 bases between them. The CDR3 reads CASSLEGRLFSGANVLTF. CDR3 coding DNA: TGTGCCAGCAGTTTAGAGGGTAGACTCTTCTCTGGGGCCAACGTCCTGACTTTC.

The chain recombines TRBV20-1 with TRBJ1-2; D ambiguous. The CDR3 has 12 residues. CDR1 is DFQATT, CDR2 SNEGSKA, per germline (reference sequence). V was cut by 0 bases and J by 5 bases, with 7 bases left in between. The CDR3 protein is CSAREGGYGYTF. Written as DNA, the CDR3 is TGCAGTGCTAGAGAGGGAGGATATGGCTACACCTTC.

The V and J genes are TRBV9 and TRBJ2-4; 8 bases are a match to TRBD2. CDR1 is SGDLS, CDR2 YYNGEE, per germline. The CDR3 runs to 16 residues. The junction had 5 bases not matched to a gene; V was cut back by 3 bases and J by 0 bases. Here the CDR3 DNA reads TGTGCCAGCAGCGGCGCGGGGGGCCTAGCCAAAAACATTCAGTACTTC. Its translation: CASSGAGGLAKNIQYF.

CDR3 residues: CASNRQEHTGELFF. In nucleotides, the CDR3 is TGTGCCAGCAATCGACAGGAACACACCGGGGAGCTGTTTTTT. V and J are TRBV28 and TRBJ2-2, with D perhaps matching TRBD1 (6 bases). CDR1 and CDR2 (germline): MDHEN, SYDVKM. The CDR3 spans 14 residues. V shed 7 bases and J shed 3 bases, with 12 bases lying between them.

This clonotype is categorized as medium-sized. This chain connects TRBV2 to TRBJ2-1; D is perhaps TRBD1 (6 bases). The V gene lost 9 bases and the J gene lost 8 bases, with 17 bases spanning the gap. Germline CDR1 and CDR2: SNHLY and FYNNEI. This CDR3 region has 13 residues. The CDR3 coding sequence is TGTGCCAGTCATTGGACAGTTGGCTATGAGCAGTTCTTC. Protein sequence: CASHWTVGYEQFF.